This T cell receptor beta chain was obtained from a study of control samples from healthy donors and cancer patients. This table comes from immunoSEQ multiplex PCR, and its TCRdb copy is limited to in-frame clones, with some not included. The top ten hold 1.6% of the sample, which has about 34,000 clones, about 86% seen once. Per the germline V gene, CDR1 is MNHEY and CDR2 is SVGAGI. The CDR3 is 12 amino acids. V gave up 7 bases and J gave up 7 bases, with 10 bases separating them. The receptor's source is a woman aged 40 to 50 with lung cancer. The specimen sequenced was PBMCs. The chain uses TRBV6-5 and TRBJ1-4, with D tentatively TRBD1 (6 bases). CDR3 loop: CASTGAAEKLFF. CDR3 coding DNA: TGTGCCAGCACGGGGGCCGCTGAAAAACTGTTTTTT.